Presented here are 19 T cell receptor beta chains from one specimen sequenced in a study of blood T cell repertoires in COVID-19. The data were produced by immunoSEQ multiplex PCR, yet TCRdb's version contains in-frame clones alone and is incomplete. This table holds around 180,000 clones, roughly 90% found once. The sample was peripheral blood. Receptors were obtained from a man aged 55 to 70 with acute or convalescent COVID-19.

V usage is TRBV27 and J usage is TRBJ1-3, with D perhaps TRBD1 (5 bases). CDR1 and CDR2 from the germline V gene are MNHEY and SMNVEV (reference sequence). This CDR3 region has 17 residues. Trimming removed 3 bases at V and 5 bases at J, with 20 bases between. The CDR3 DNA sequence: TGTGCCAGCAGTTTCAGGGATTTCATTTTCGTGCGAAACACCATATATTTT. Encoded protein: CASSFRDFIFVRNTIYF.

The chain is built from TRBV5-6 and TRBJ2-7; possibly TRBD1 for D (6 bases). The CDR3 length is 15 residues. Germline V gene lookup returns CDR1 SGHDT and CDR2 YYEEEE. Trimming took off 0 bases at V and 2 bases at J, with 12 bases between the two ends. In DNA form, the CDR3 reads TGTGCCAGCAGCTTGGAGGGCAGGGGACCCTACGAGCAGTACTTC. This codes for CASSLEGRGPYEQYF.

As DNA, the CDR3 is TGTGCCAGCAAGGAGACTAGCGGGGGGTACGAGCAGTACGTC. It codes for CASKETSGGYEQYV. This chain links TRBV6-5 with TRBJ2-7, with 13 bases matching TRBD2. J was trimmed by 4 bases and V by 7 bases; bases with no gene match: 4. The CDR3 consists of 14 residues. The V gene's germline CDR1 is MNHEY and CDR2 SVGAGI.

The chain recombines TRBV5-1 with TRBJ2-3; 11 bases are shared with TRBD1. Trimming at V came to 2 bases and at J to 5 bases, leaving 13 bases not matched to a gene. Germline lookup yields CDR1 SGHRS and CDR2 YFSETQ. The CDR3 runs 18 residues. The CDR3 nucleotides are TGCGCCAGCAGCTTAGGGCCCAGGGACAGGGGGACGGTAGATACGCAGTATTTT. Amino acid sequence: CASSLGPRDRGTVDTQYF.

This rearrangement joins TRBV7-9 to TRBJ1-2; D might be TRBD1 (5 bases). The CDR3 has 15 amino acids. Deletions cut 5 bases from V and 4 bases from J, with 17 bases between. The germline CDR1 and CDR2 sequences are SEHNR and FQNEAQ (reference sequence). The CDR3 DNA sequence: TGTGCCAGCAGCCCCGGGGGGGACCCTCGCTATGGCTACACCTTC. This translates into CASSPGGDPRYGYTF.

The rearrangement links TRBV3-1 (or the pseudogene TRBV3-2) to TRBJ2-1; TRBD2 matches at 14 bases. The V gene end was trimmed by 6 bases and the J gene end by 6 bases; junction bases not matched to a gene: 1. The CDR3 runs to 14 residues. CDR1 is LGHDT, CDR2 YNNKEL, per germline (reference sequence). The CDR3 reads CASRGTSGSNEQFF. The CDR3, as DNA: TGTGCCAGCAGAGGGACTAGCGGGAGCAATGAGCAGTTCTTC.

The V call is TRBV4-3, the J call TRBJ1-3, with a weak D call TRBD1 (6 bases). Germline CDR1 is LGHNA and CDR2 is YSLEER. The CDR3 has 15 residues. The V and J ends lost 0 bases and 2 bases respectively, with 8 bases between them. CDR3 in amino acids: CASSQDSGAGNTIYF. The CDR3 bases are TGCGCCAGCAGCCAAGATTCAGGGGCTGGAAACACCATATATTTT.

This clone was picked up one time. CDR3 amino acids: CASSFTSGGGTDTQYF. The CDR3, as DNA: TGCGCCAGCAGCTTCACTAGCGGGGGAGGCACAGATACGCAGTATTTT. The gene calls are TRBV5-1 and TRBJ2-3, with TRBD2 identical over 11 bases. Germline V gene lookup returns CDR1 SGHRS and CDR2 YFSETQ. V lost 2 bases, J lost 1 base, and 3 bases stayed unmatched. The CDR3 runs 16 residues.

This chain uses TRBV10-3 with TRBJ2-3; 7 nucleotides agree with TRBD1. Germline V gene data show CDR1 as ENHRY and CDR2 as SYGVKD. Losses at the gene ends were 2 bases for V and 0 bases for J; bases not matched to a gene: 5. The CDR3 loop spans 16 amino acids. The CDR3 is CAISEATGRSTDTQYF. For the CDR3, the DNA is TGTGCCATCAGTGAGGCGACAGGGAGAAGCACAGATACGCAGTATTTT.

The genes are TRBV4-2 and TRBJ1-4, with D maybe TRBD1 (6 bases). The germline gives CDR1 LGHNA, CDR2 YNFKEQ. This CDR3 comprises 15 residues. V gave up 1 base and J gave up 7 bases, with 13 bases separating them. DNA of the CDR3: TGTGCCAGCAGCCAAGGGGGCAGGGGTGGTGAAAAACTGTTTTTT. This sequence encodes CASSQGGRGGEKLFF.

This chain joins TRBV6-6 and TRBJ2-7, with 8 bases that match TRBD1. The CDR3 covers 16 residues. CDR1 is MNHNY and CDR2 is SVGAGI in the germline V gene (reference sequence). The V segment lost 4 bases and the J segment 0 bases; nucleotides outside the gene matches: 8. This chain's CDR3 is CASSSPWTGSSYEQYF. In DNA, the CDR3 is TGTGCCAGCAGTTCCCCTTGGACAGGGAGCTCCTACGAGCAGTACTTC.

Here the CDR3 reads CAWSEWTDGSPLHF. In DNA, the CDR3 is TGTGCCTGGAGTGAATGGACAGACGGTTCACCCCTCCACTTT. V gene TRBV30 combines with J gene TRBJ1-6; possible D gene TRBD1, 6 bases. There are 14 residues in the CDR3. Trimming cost V 1 base and J 9 bases, with 13 bases left between them. Germline assignment: CDR1 GTSNPN and CDR2 SVGIG (reference sequence).

The chain employs TRBV5-4 and TRBJ2-1, with D possibly TRBD2 on 6 matching bases. Germline V lookup: CDR1 SGHNT, CDR2 YYREEE (reference sequence). Between the trimmed V and J ends, which lost 4 bases and 2 bases, there was a span of 13 bases. The length of the CDR3 is 15 residues. The CDR3 DNA reads as TGTGCCAGCAGCCTTCTAGCGACGCCCTACAATGAGCAGTTCTTC. Translation gives CASSLLATPYNEQFF.

This clone was found a few times. The V gene is TRBV7-2, the J gene TRBJ1-1; D is ambiguous. This CDR3 spans 14 amino acids. Trimming shortened V by 5 bases and J by 0 bases, and 10 bases separated the two germline ends. Germline V lookup: CDR1 SGHTA, CDR2 FQGNSA. DNA for the CDR3: TGTGCCAGCAGCCCCCATGTAGTGAACACTGAAGCTTTCTTT. The encoded protein is CASSPHVVNTEAFF.

About this clone itself: The junction does not match germline at one end; this may be a read error. This sequence joins TRBV3-1 (or the pseudogene TRBV3-2) and TRBJ2-4; tentatively, D is TRBD2 (6 bases). The CDR3 has 12 amino acids. Germline CDR1 and CDR2: LGHDT and YNNKEL (reference sequence). CDR3 protein: CASSQRDGSQNF. Written as DNA, the CDR3 is TGTGCCAGCAGCCAACGTGACGGGAGCCAGAACTTC.

The chain uses TRBV5-6 and TRBJ1-2, with D possibly TRBD1 on 5 matching bases. This CDR3 comprises 13 residues. Trimming shortened V by 2 bases and J by 8 bases, and 13 bases separated the two germline ends. Germline V gene data show CDR1 as SGHDT and CDR2 as YYEEEE. The CDR3 DNA reads TGTGCCAGCAGCTTAAGCAGGGCAGCGGGCTACACCTTC. It translates to CASSLSRAAGYTF.

This clone was found once. V gene TRBV19 combines with J gene TRBJ1-5, with D possibly matching TRBD1 (5 bases). V lost 8 bases, J lost 0 bases, and 14 bases lay in between. The CDR3 covers 15 residues. Germline V gene sequence: CDR1 LNHDA, CDR2 SQIVND (reference sequence). CDR3 coding DNA: TGTGCCAGTTCCCGACAGAAGTATAGCAATCAGCCCCAGCATTTT. Amino acid sequence: CASSRQKYSNQPQHF.

The genes are TRBV4-2 and TRBJ1-2; D may be TRBD1 (6 bases). The germline V gene has CDR1 LGHNA and CDR2 YNFKEQ. V lost 3 bases to trimming and J lost 6 bases, with 17 bases between them. The CDR3 sequence is 15 residues long. Written as DNA, the CDR3 is TGTGCCAGCAGCCAGGGGCAGGTACAGGGCGATGGCTACACCTTC. Translation gives CASSQGQVQGDGYTF.

The chain is built from TRBV11-2 and TRBJ1-2, with D hard to call. CDR1 SGHAT and CDR2 FQNNGV come from the germline V gene. V lost 5 bases and J 8 bases, leaving 15 bases between the germline ends. The CDR3 sequence is 13 residues long. The CDR3 spells CASSPRTAAGYTF. DNA for the CDR3: TGTGCCAGCAGCCCCCGAACGGCAGCGGGCTACACCTTC.